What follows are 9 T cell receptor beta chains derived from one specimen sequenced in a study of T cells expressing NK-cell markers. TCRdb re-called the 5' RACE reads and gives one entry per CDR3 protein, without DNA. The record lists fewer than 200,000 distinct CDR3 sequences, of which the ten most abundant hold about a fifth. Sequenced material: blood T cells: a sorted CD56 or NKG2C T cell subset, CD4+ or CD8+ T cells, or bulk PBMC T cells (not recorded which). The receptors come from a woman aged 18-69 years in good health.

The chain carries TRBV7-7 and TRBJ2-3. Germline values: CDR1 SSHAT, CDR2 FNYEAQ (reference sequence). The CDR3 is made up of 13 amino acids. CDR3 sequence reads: CASSPQKPDTQYF.

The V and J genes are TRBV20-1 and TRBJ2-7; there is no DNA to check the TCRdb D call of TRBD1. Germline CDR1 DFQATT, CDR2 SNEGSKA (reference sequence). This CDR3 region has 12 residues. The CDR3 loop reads CSALGQTYEQYF.

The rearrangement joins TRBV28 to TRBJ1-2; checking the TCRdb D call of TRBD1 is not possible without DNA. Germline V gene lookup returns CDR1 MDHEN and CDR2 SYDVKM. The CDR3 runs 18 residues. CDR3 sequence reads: CASSPQPALGDRVYGYTF.

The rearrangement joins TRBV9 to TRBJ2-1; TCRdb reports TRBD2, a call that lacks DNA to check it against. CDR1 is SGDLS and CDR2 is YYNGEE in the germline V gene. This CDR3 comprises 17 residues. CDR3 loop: CASSVALRAGSYNEQFF.

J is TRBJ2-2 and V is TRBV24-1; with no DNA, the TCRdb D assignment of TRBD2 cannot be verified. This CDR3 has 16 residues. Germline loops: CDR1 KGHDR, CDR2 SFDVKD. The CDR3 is CATSDRLAGVTGELFF.

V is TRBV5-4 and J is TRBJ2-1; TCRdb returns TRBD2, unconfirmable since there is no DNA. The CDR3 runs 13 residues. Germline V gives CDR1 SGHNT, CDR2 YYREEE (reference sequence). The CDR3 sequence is CAIGTSGVGEQFF.

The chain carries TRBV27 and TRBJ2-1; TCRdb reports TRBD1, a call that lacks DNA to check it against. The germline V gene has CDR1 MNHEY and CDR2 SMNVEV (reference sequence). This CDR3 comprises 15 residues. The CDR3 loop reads CATELSGRGYNEQFF.

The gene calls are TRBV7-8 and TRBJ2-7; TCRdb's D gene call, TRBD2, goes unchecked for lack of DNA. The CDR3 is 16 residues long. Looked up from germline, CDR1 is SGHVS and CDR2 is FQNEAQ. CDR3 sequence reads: CASSSYLSLARYEQYF.

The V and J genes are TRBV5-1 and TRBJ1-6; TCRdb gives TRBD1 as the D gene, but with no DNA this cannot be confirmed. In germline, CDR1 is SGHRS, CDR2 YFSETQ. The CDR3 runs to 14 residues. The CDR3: CASSLGQGMSPLHF.